These 16 T cell receptor beta chains were sequenced from one sample in a study of shared clonotypes between healthy human individuals. The naive CD8 population came from CD45RO-negative cells selected for CCR7, without terminally differentiated effector memory CD45RA+ cells. The table came from immunoSEQ multiplex PCR; TCRdb's copy has only in-frame clones and leaves some out. Of 760,000 or so clones in the sample, about 96% are singletons; the top ten hold about 0.22%. The sample taken for sequencing was naive CD8+ T cells sorted from blood. The receptors were sampled from a young man in good health.

Worth noting for this clone: The sample holds other DNA sequences that translate to the same CDR3. The chain is built from TRBV5-1 and TRBJ2-7; D may be TRBD1 (5 bases). CDR1 and CDR2 from the germline V gene are SGHRS and YFSETQ. Trimming took off 0 bases at V and 4 bases at J, with 8 bases between the two ends. The CDR3 extends over 13 amino acids. The CDR3 spells CASSLVQGYEQYF. Written as DNA, the CDR3 is TGCGCCAGCAGCTTGGTTCAGGGTTACGAGCAGTACTTC.

The chain has TRBV29-1 and TRBJ1-1; D ambiguous. Between the trimmed V and J ends, which lost 4 bases and 1 base, there was a span of 10 bases. Germline values: CDR1 SQVTM, CDR2 ANQGSEA. This CDR3 region has 13 residues. CDR3 coding DNA: TGCAGCGTTGTTCCGGCCGGGAACACTGAAGCTTTCTTT. Its translation: CSVVPAGNTEAFF.

V is TRBV19 and J is TRBJ1-1; TRBD1 aligns across 11 bases. Germline V gives CDR1 LNHDA, CDR2 SQIVND (reference sequence). V was clipped by 10 bases and J by 5 bases; unmatched bases: 6. This CDR3 spans 13 amino acids. This chain's CDR3 is CATRTGGLTEAFF. The CDR3 bases are TGTGCCACTCGGACAGGGGGCTTGACTGAAGCTTTCTTT.

Of note for this clone: The same CDR3 is also encoded by other DNA sequences in this sample. V usage is TRBV9 and J usage is TRBJ1-2; D ambiguous. Germline CDR1 and CDR2: SGDLS and YYNGEE. CDR3 length equals 11 residues. Deletions cut 3 bases from V and 3 bases from J, with 3 bases between. CDR3 DNA: TGTGCCAGCAGCGATTACTATGGCTACACCTTC. It yields the protein CASSDYYGYTF. Using reference TRBV9 and TRBJ1-2 for the parts outside the CDR3, the full variable domain is DSGVTQTPKHLITATGQRVTLRCSPRSGDLSVYWYQQSLDQGLQFLIQYYNGEERAKGNILERFSAQQFPDLHSELNLSSLELGDSALYFCASSDYYGYTFGSGTRLTVV.

This chain uses TRBV14 with TRBJ2-6; D not certain. The germline CDR1 and CDR2 sequences are SGHDN and FVKESK. The germline V and J ends were trimmed by 3 bases and 2 bases, with 8 bases remaining between them. The CDR3 contains 15 residues. CDR3 nucleotides: TGTGCCAGCAGCCATAGGTCCCCTGGGGCCAACGTCCTGACTTTC. Its protein product is CASSHRSPGANVLTF.

Remarks on this clone: This sample also contains other DNA sequences that code for the same CDR3. The chain is built from TRBV4-3 and TRBJ2-1, with D perhaps matching TRBD1 or TRBD2 (5 bases each). Between the trimmed V and J ends, which lost 0 bases and 4 bases, there was a span of 10 bases. Germline-derived CDR1 and CDR2 are LGHNA and YSLEER. The CDR3 has 15 amino acids. CDR3 nucleotide sequence: TGCGCCAGCAGCCAAGATACCGGGGCTTACAATGAGCAGTTCTTC. This codes for CASSQDTGAYNEQFF.

The genes are TRBV7-9 and TRBJ2-1; maybe TRBD1 (6 bases). This CDR3 is 14 amino acids long. Germline V CDR1 and CDR2: SEHNR, FQNEAQ (reference sequence). Deletions cut 0 bases from V and 8 bases from J, with 11 bases between. CDR3 sequence: CASSLANRVYEQFF. The CDR3 coding sequence is TGTGCCAGCAGCTTAGCCAACAGGGTCTATGAGCAGTTCTTC.

The chain combines TRBV7-6 with TRBJ1-1, with 8 bases identical to TRBD1. Germline lookup yields CDR1 SGHVS and CDR2 FNYEAQ. The CDR3 contains 15 residues. V shed 6 bases, J shed 0 bases, and the junction held 6 bases outside the gene matches. The CDR3 here is CASRVRTGMNTEAFF. As DNA, the CDR3 is TGTGCCAGCAGAGTACGGACAGGGATGAACACTGAAGCTTTCTTT.

This rearrangement joins TRBV28 to TRBJ2-7; D not certain. This CDR3 region has 13 residues. Germline V gene lookup returns CDR1 MDHEN and CDR2 SYDVKM. The ends were cut back, 2 bases at V and 5 bases at J, with 10 bases in the middle. The CDR3 sequence: CASSLGGKNEQYF. CDR3 nucleotides: TGTGCCAGCAGTTTAGGTGGGAAGAACGAGCAGTACTTC.

The chain carries TRBV5-1 and TRBJ2-3; D unresolved. V shed 3 bases and J shed 0 bases, with 11 bases lying between them. CDR3 length: 15 amino acids. Germline CDR1 and CDR2: SGHRS and YFSETQ. This CDR3 is CASSWLTPSTDTQYF. The DNA of the CDR3 is TGCGCCAGCAGCTGGTTGACACCAAGCACAGATACGCAGTATTTT.

The rearrangement joins TRBV5-4 to TRBJ2-5; the D gene is possibly TRBD2 (5 bases). Trimming took 4 bases from V and 3 from J, leaving 28 bases between them. CDR1 and CDR2 from the germline V gene are SGHNT and YYREEE (reference sequence). This CDR3 is built from 19 residues. CDR3 amino acids: CASSPREGIARVGEETQYF. The CDR3 DNA is TGTGCCAGCAGCCCCCGCGAAGGGATAGCGAGGGTTGGGGAAGAGACCCAGTACTTC.

This chain links TRBV29-1 with TRBJ1-1, with D perhaps matching TRBD1 (6 bases). Germline lookup yields CDR1 SQVTM and CDR2 ANQGSEA. V shed 6 bases and J shed 0 bases, with 8 bases lying between them. The CDR3 length is 12 residues. In nucleotides, the CDR3 is TGCAGCGTGGGACATCTGAACACTGAAGCTTTCTTT. As protein: CSVGHLNTEAFF.

This sequence joins TRBV12-1 and TRBJ2-7; the table gives TRBD2 as D, unverified against the DNA. TRBV12-1 is described as a pseudogene. CDR3 length: 13 amino acids. CDR3: CASSFFRFTEQYF. The CDR3 nucleotides read TGTGCCAGCAGCTTTTTTCGGTTTACCGAGCAGTACTTC.

The chain recombines TRBV27 with TRBJ2-1; D is uncertain. Germline V CDR1 and CDR2: MNHEY, SMNVEV (reference sequence). CDR3 size: 11 residues. V was trimmed by 5 bases and J by 10 bases, leaving 9 bases between them. CDR3 residues: CASSPGLEQFF. As DNA, the CDR3 is TGTGCCAGCAGTCCGGGCCTAGAGCAGTTCTTC.

The chain couples TRBV7-2 to TRBJ1-1; unclear D gene. Germline CDR1 SGHTA, CDR2 FQGNSA. The V end lost 2 bases, the J end lost 7 bases, and 11 bases lay between the germline ends. The CDR3 has 13 amino acids. The CDR3 here is CASSLSPPYEAFF. For the CDR3, the DNA is TGTGCCAGCAGCTTAAGCCCCCCGTATGAAGCTTTCTTT.

This chain uses TRBV5-8 with TRBJ2-1; tentative D call: TRBD1 (6 bases). Germline-derived CDR1 and CDR2 are SGHTS and YDEGEE. The CDR3 covers 18 residues. V lost 2 bases and J lost 3, with 21 bases in between. The CDR3 spells CASSFLPGGRAFYNEQFF. The CDR3 coding sequence is TGTGCCAGCAGCTTCCTGCCTGGGGGCAGAGCCTTCTACAATGAGCAGTTCTTC.